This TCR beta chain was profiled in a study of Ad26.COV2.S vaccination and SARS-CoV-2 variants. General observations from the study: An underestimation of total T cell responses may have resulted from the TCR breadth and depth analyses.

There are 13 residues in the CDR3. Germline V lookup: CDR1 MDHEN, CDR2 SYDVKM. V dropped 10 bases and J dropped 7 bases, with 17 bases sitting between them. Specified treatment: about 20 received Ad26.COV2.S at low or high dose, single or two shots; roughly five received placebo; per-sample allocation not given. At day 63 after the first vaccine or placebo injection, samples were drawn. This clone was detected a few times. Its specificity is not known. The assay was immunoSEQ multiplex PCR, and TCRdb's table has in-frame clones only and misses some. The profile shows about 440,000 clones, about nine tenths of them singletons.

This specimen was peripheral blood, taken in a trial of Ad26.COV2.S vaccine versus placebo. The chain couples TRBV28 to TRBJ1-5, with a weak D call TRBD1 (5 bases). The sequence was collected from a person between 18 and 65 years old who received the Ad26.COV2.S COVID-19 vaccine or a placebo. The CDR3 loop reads CATRRGRAQPQHF. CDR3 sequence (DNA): TGTGCCACCCGAAGAGGCAGGGCGCAGCCCCAGCATTTT.